This T cell receptor beta chain was obtained from a study of siplizumab effects on memory and regulatory T cells. Some clones are missing from TCRdb's copy, which holds only in-frame ones; the method was immunoSEQ multiplex PCR. The sample yields tens of thousands of clones, 94% seen once. The V gene lost 3 bases and the J gene lost 7 bases, with 9 bases spanning the gap. CDR1 and CDR2 (germline): GTSNPN, SVGIG (reference sequence). This CDR3 is built from 11 residues. Comment on this clone: Its antigen is unidentified.

Findings of the study overall: Tracing alloreactive clones into unstimulated subsets worked for only a minor fraction of them. The diversity of naive T cells seemed greater than that of memory cells, and their alloresponse contribution seemed major. Siplizumab significantly reduced alloreactive sequences traceable to unstimulated CD4+ memory cells.

This TCR derives from a human donor in good health. The sequencing input was non-Treg CD4+ T cells sorted from blood. The chain carries TRBV30 and TRBJ1-1; weak D call: TRBD1 (6 bases). CDR3 DNA: TGTGCCTGGAGGCCGACAGGTGAAGCTTTCTTT. Residues: CAWRPTGEAFF.